These 29 T cell receptor beta chains were all obtained from the same sample, sequenced in a study of T cells in Graves' hyperthyroidism and ophthalmopathy. Amplification yielded TCR beta CDR3 regions, with RNA transcripts as the source. Researchers ran a first-round RT-PCR on the TCR CDR3 using the HTBI primer set. Each CDR3 protein is one row after TCRdb ran MiXCR on the multiplex PCR reads. The table has under 650,000 distinct CDR3 sequences, around 16% seen once. The material sequenced was blood. The receptors were gathered from a young woman with Graves' hyperthyroidism.

This clonotype was recorded at least ten times. The V call is TRBV7-2, the J call TRBJ1-4; 7 nucleotides agree with TRBD1. The V gene's germline CDR1 is SGHTA and CDR2 FQGNSA. This CDR3 contains 14 residues. V lost 10 bases, J lost 8 bases, and 13 bases stayed unmatched. The CDR3 region has the DNA TGTGCCACCGATCCGACAGGGACGGGAGAAAAACTGTTTTTT. Translated, it gives CATDPTGTGEKLFF.

This clonotype was seen at least ten times. This chain connects TRBV2 to TRBJ1-5; possible D gene TRBD1, 5 bases. CDR3 length equals 17 residues. Germline V gene data show CDR1 as SNHLY and CDR2 as FYNNEI. The V end was cut by 6 bases, the J end by 0 bases, with 18 bases between. CDR3 residues: CASRSGWGPYSNQPQHF. In DNA, the CDR3 is TGTGCCAGCAGGTCCGGATGGGGACCCTATAGCAATCAGCCCCAGCATTTT.

Of note for this clonotype: Mismatch with germline at one junction end may stem from a read error. This chain uses TRBV7-8 with TRBJ1-4; maybe TRBD1 (6 bases). This CDR3 comprises 15 residues. CDR1 and CDR2 (germline): SGHVS, FQNEAQ. CDR3 in amino acids: CAGSLGGGSNEKLFF. Here the CDR3 DNA reads TGTGCCGGCAGCTTGGGAGGGGGTTCTAATGAAAAACTGTTTTTT.

This clonotype showed up many times. The junction differs from germline at one of its ends, possibly a read error. The chain joins TRBV11-2 to TRBJ2-5; D is unresolved. The CDR3 runs 12 residues. The germline gives CDR1 SGHAT, CDR2 FQNNGV. The CDR3 coding sequence is TGTGCCAGCAGTTTAGATGGCGAGACCCAGTACTTC. This sequence encodes CASSLDGETQYF.

On this clonotype itself: At one end, the junction sequence differs from germline, possibly due to a read error. This chain connects TRBV7-7 to TRBJ2-5; TRBD2 might be the D (6 bases). Germline V lookup: CDR1 SSHAT, CDR2 FNYEAQ (reference sequence). The CDR3 is 14 amino acids. This CDR3 reads CASSLERAGETQYF. The CDR3, as DNA: TGTGCTAGCAGCTTAGAGCGGGCTGGAGAGACCCAGTACTTC. The full variable domain, in which reference TRBV7-7 and TRBJ2-5 provide the parts outside the CDR3, is GAGVSQSPRYKVTKRGQDVTLRCDPISSHATLYWYQQALGQGPEFLTYFNYEAQPDKSGLPSDRFSAERPEGSISTLTIQRTEQRDSAMYRCASSLERAGETQYFGPGTRLLVL.

This clonotype occurred many times. The CDR3 bases are TGTGCCAGCAGTTTACTTTCGCGTCAGCACACAGATACGCAGTATTTT. Amino acid sequence: CASSLLSRQHTDTQYF. The chain has TRBV27 and TRBJ2-3; D is uncertain. Germline assignment: CDR1 MNHEY and CDR2 SMNVEV (reference sequence). V was shortened by 2 bases and J by 2 bases, with 14 bases between the two germline ends. The CDR3 length is 16 residues.

The genes are TRBV19 and TRBJ2-1; D remains unclear. This CDR3 is 16 amino acids long. V was clipped by 1 base and J by 3 bases, with 13 bases between them. Germline CDR1 and CDR2: LNHDA and SQIVND (reference sequence). The CDR3 DNA follows: TGTGCCAGTAGTATAGGGCTGGGCACGTACTACAATGAGCAGTTCTTC. Its translation: CASSIGLGTYYNEQFF.

This clonotype was detected many times. This chain links TRBV20-1 with TRBJ2-3, with TRBD2 as a possible D gene (5 bases). The germline gives CDR1 DFQATT, CDR2 SNEGSKA (reference sequence). V lost 5 bases to trimming and J lost 3 bases, with 12 bases between them. This CDR3 comprises 13 residues. CDR3 nucleotides: TGCAGTGCTTTCATGGGAGCAACAGATACGCAGTATTTT. Amino acids: CSAFMGATDTQYF.

This clonotype showed up just a few times. V usage is TRBV4-1 and J usage is TRBJ2-1; possibly TRBD2 for D (5 bases). This CDR3 is built from 13 residues. Trimming left V 2 bases short and J 7 bases short, with 9 bases between. Per germline, CDR1 MGHRA and CDR2 YSYEKL. CDR3 sequence (DNA): TGCGCCAGCAGCCAACTACTAGGAAATGAGCAGTTCTTC. Translating it yields CASSQLLGNEQFF.

This clonotype was picked up a small number of times. The chain links TRBV19 to TRBJ2-1; D tentatively reads TRBD1 or TRBD2 (5 bases each). Deletions cut 4 bases from V and 4 bases from J, with 8 bases between. CDR1 is LNHDA, CDR2 SQIVND, per germline (reference sequence). CDR3 length: 13 residues. The CDR3 sequence is CASSRGRYNEQFF. CDR3 DNA sequence: TGTGCCAGTAGTAGGGGACGATACAATGAGCAGTTCTTC.

This clonotype showed up many times. The chain recombines TRBV28 with TRBJ2-3, with TRBD2 identical over 14 bases. The V segment lost 6 bases and the J segment 1 base; nucleotides outside the gene matches: 0. This CDR3 is built from 15 residues. CDR1 is MDHEN, CDR2 SYDVKM, per germline. The CDR3 sequence is CASRTSGRGTDTQYF. The CDR3, as DNA: TGTGCCAGCAGGACTAGCGGGAGGGGCACAGATACGCAGTATTTT.

J is TRBJ2-1 and V is TRBV19; 7 nucleotides align to TRBD2. The CDR3 length is 15 residues. Germline V gives CDR1 LNHDA, CDR2 SQIVND (reference sequence). Trimming cost V 3 bases and J 13 bases; bases outside gene matches: 15. As DNA, the CDR3 is TGTGCCAGTAGTATGGTACATGAGGGCGGGAGAGAACAGTTCTTC. This encodes CASSMVHEGGREQFF.

The genes are TRBV6-2 or TRBV6-3 and TRBJ2-7, with D hard to call. CDR3 length equals 14 residues. Trimming took 2 bases from V and 0 from J, leaving 8 bases between them. Germline loops: CDR1 MNHEY, CDR2 SVGEGT. DNA for the CDR3: TGTGCCAGCAGTTACGGGCAGGACTCCTACGAGCAGTACTTC. It translates to CASSYGQDSYEQYF.

CDR3 in amino acids: CASSLVLADQYF. CDR3 DNA: TGTGCCAGCAGCTTGGTCCTAGCAGATCAGTACTTC. The chain combines TRBV7-9 with TRBJ2-5; D possibly corresponds to TRBD2 (5 bases). The CDR3 covers 12 residues. In germline, CDR1 is SEHNR, CDR2 FQNEAQ (reference sequence). V lost 3 bases and J lost 11, with 13 bases in between.

This clonotype was counted ten times or more. The CDR3 bases are TGTGCCTGGGAACAGGACTACGAGCAGTACTTC. This encodes CAWEQDYEQYF. J is TRBJ2-7 and V is TRBV30; perhaps TRBD1 as D (5 bases). Looked up from germline, CDR1 is GTSNPN and CDR2 is SVGIG (reference sequence). This CDR3 comprises 11 residues. V was shortened by 5 bases and J by 3 bases, with 8 bases between the two germline ends.

This clonotype was seen repeatedly, ten times or more. The V gene is TRBV18, the J gene TRBJ2-5; no clear D gene. The CDR3 consists of 13 residues. Germline CDR1 is KGHSH and CDR2 is LQKENI. Trimming shortened V by 0 bases and J by 4 bases, and 6 bases separated the two germline ends. The CDR3 DNA reads as TGTGCCAGCTCACCACCGTTATTAGAGACCCAGTACTTC. Residues: CASSPPLLETQYF.

This chain connects TRBV6-1 to TRBJ1-5; D is possibly TRBD1 (5 bases). In germline, CDR1 is MNHNS, CDR2 SASEGT. This CDR3 region has 16 residues. The germline V and J ends were trimmed by 3 bases and 2 bases, with 14 bases remaining between them. The CDR3 DNA reads TGTGCCAGCAGTGACAGGGAGGGTGCGGGCAATCAGCCCCAGCATTTT. Translated, it gives CASSDREGAGNQPQHF.

The table lists this clonotype with a few counts. The gene calls are TRBV15 and TRBJ2-6, with D possibly matching TRBD1 (6 bases). The V end lost 2 bases, the J end lost 0 bases, and 11 bases lay between the germline ends. CDR1 is LNHNV and CDR2 is YYDKDF in the germline V gene (reference sequence). The CDR3 contains 17 residues. Written as DNA, the CDR3 is TGTGCCACCAGCAGACCCCCGGACAGCTCTGGGGCCAACGTCCTGACTTTC. It encodes CATSRPPDSSGANVLTF.

This clonotype was seen more than once but under ten times. The chain couples TRBV20-1 to TRBJ1-6, with D perhaps TRBD1 (5 bases). Germline V gene data show CDR1 as DFQATT and CDR2 as SNEGSKA (reference sequence). V was shortened by 6 bases and J by 13 bases, with 16 bases between the two germline ends. CDR3 length: 12 residues. As DNA, the CDR3 is TGCAGTGCCCCGGGCGACGAGGGGCCCCTCCACTTT. As protein: CSAPGDEGPLHF.

V gene TRBV11-2 combines with J gene TRBJ1-2; no clear D gene. The V end was cut by 5 bases, the J end by 4 bases, with 11 bases between. Germline CDR1 reads SGHAT; CDR2 reads FQNNGV. There are 13 residues in the CDR3. This CDR3 reads CASSRAAGYGYTF. CDR3 DNA sequence: TGTGCCAGCAGCCGAGCGGCGGGCTATGGCTACACCTTC.

V and J are TRBV7-9 and TRBJ2-2; 8 bases match TRBD1. The CDR3 is made up of 17 amino acids. The trim removed 2 bases at V and 5 bases at J, leaving 10 bases unmatched. Germline assignment: CDR1 SEHNR and CDR2 FQNEAQ (reference sequence). CDR3 loop: CASSLHGQGSKTGELFF. CDR3 in DNA: TGTGCCAGCAGCTTACATGGACAGGGCAGTAAAACCGGGGAGCTGTTTTTT.

This clonotype came up many times. The chain combines TRBV20-1 with TRBJ2-1; 11 bases agree with TRBD2. Looked up from germline, CDR1 is DFQATT and CDR2 is SNEGSKA (reference sequence). CDR3 length: 16 amino acids. The V segment lost 0 bases and the J segment 3 bases; nucleotides outside the gene matches: 4. For the CDR3, the DNA is TGCAGTGCTAGAGATATGACTAGCGGGGACTACAATGAGCAGTTCTTC. It encodes CSARDMTSGDYNEQFF.

This clonotype was detected many times. The chain couples TRBV7-9 to TRBJ2-3, with TRBD2 as a possible D gene (6 bases). V was trimmed by 5 bases and J by 2 bases, leaving 17 bases between them. Germline CDR1 SEHNR, CDR2 FQNEAQ (reference sequence). The CDR3 is 16 residues long. CDR3 region: CASSPRWGEATDTQYF. The CDR3 bases are TGTGCCAGCAGCCCGCGTTGGGGGGAGGCCACAGATACGCAGTATTTT.

There are many counts of this clonotype. The chain joins TRBV20-1 to TRBJ2-1; D ambiguous. The CDR3 has 12 residues. V was clipped by 6 bases and J by 5 bases, with 11 bases between them. The germline V gene has CDR1 DFQATT and CDR2 SNEGSKA (reference sequence). This chain's CDR3 is CSAIEEDNEQFF. The DNA of the CDR3 is TGCAGTGCCATAGAAGAGGACAATGAGCAGTTCTTC.

This clonotype was counted ten times or more. CDR3 sequence (DNA): TGTGCCAGCAGCCCGGAGACCCACCCGAGGACTGAAGCTTTCTTT. Translating it yields CASSPETHPRTEAFF. The V gene is TRBV11-2, the J gene TRBJ1-1; D gene ambiguous. Germline CDR1 and CDR2: SGHAT and FQNNGV. The length of the CDR3 is 15 residues. Trimming took off 5 bases at V and 5 bases at J, with 18 bases between the two ends.

J is TRBJ2-7 and V is TRBV24-1; TRBD1 agrees at 10 bases. J lost 4 bases, V lost 4 bases, and 6 bases had no gene match. Germline loops: CDR1 KGHDR, CDR2 SFDVKD. This CDR3 is 15 amino acids long. CDR3 bases: TGTGCCACCAGTGAAGCCGGGACAGGGGCTTACGAGCAGTACTTC. Residues: CATSEAGTGAYEQYF.

This clonotype occurred many times. The gene calls are TRBV29-1 and TRBJ2-2; TRBD1 matches at 8 bases. This CDR3 has 14 residues. Unmatched junction bases numbered 8, after V lost 7 bases and J lost 4 bases. Germline CDR1 reads SQVTM; CDR2 reads ANQGSEA. The CDR3 nucleotides read TGCAGCGCTTTGAGAGACAGGGGCACCGGGGAGCTGTTTTTT. This gives the protein CSALRDRGTGELFF.

This clonotype has only a few counts. An end of the junction differs from the germline gene, which may be a read error. The chain combines TRBV19 with TRBJ2-7; 8 bases match TRBD2. This CDR3 is 13 amino acids long. From germline, CDR1 is LNHDA and CDR2 SQIVND (reference sequence). For the CDR3, the DNA is TGTGCCAGTAGTGCTAGCGGGTCCTGCGAGCAGTACTTC. Residues: CASSASGSCEQYF.

This clonotype has ten or more counts. The rearrangement joins TRBV3-1 to TRBJ1-4, with 7 bases that match TRBD1. The CDR3 has 14 amino acids. J was trimmed by 6 bases and V by 5 bases; bases with no gene match: 6. Per germline, CDR1 LGHDT and CDR2 YNNKEL (reference sequence). CDR3 sequence reads: CASSLTGLDEKLFF. CDR3 bases: TGTGCCAGCAGCTTGACAGGGCTCGATGAAAAACTGTTTTTT.